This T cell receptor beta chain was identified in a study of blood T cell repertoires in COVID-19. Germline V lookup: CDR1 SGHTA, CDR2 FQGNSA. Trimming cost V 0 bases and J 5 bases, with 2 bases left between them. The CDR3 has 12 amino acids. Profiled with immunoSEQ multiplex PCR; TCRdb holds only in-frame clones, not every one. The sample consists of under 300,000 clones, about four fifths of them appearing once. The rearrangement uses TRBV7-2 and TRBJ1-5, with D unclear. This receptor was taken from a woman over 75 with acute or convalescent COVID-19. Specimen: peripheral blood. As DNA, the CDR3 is TGTGCCAGCAGCTTAGCCGATCAGCCCCAGCATTTT. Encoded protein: CASSLADQPQHF.